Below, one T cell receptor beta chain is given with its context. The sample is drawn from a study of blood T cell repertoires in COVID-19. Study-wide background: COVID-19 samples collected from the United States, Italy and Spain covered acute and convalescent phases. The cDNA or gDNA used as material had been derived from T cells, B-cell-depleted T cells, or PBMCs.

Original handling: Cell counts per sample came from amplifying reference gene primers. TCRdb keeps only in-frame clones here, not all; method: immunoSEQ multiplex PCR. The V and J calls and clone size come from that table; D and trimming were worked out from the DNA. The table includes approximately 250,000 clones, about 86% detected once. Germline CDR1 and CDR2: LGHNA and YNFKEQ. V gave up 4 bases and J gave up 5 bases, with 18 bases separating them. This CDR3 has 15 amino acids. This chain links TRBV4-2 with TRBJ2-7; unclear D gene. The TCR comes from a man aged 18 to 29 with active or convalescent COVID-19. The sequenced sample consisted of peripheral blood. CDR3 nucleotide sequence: TGTGCCAGCAGCCCCACCCTAGTCGCTATCAACGAGCAGTACTTC. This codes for CASSPTLVAINEQYF.